What follows are 24 T cell receptor beta chains derived from one specimen sequenced in a study of Graves' ophthalmopathy and Graves' hyperthyroidism. The authors amplified TCR beta CDR3 regions from RNA transcripts. First-round RT-PCR with HTBI primers preceded a second-round multiplex PCR. Each CDR3 protein gets one entry after TCRdb re-called the multiplex PCR reads with MiXCR. Among 620,000 or so distinct CDR3 sequences listed, over 20% were seen once. Sequenced input: peripheral blood. These receptors were obtained from a woman under 30 with stable Graves' hyperthyroidism. Some clones in this sample may be carry-over from other donors' samples.

This clonotype has only a few counts. The CDR3 nucleotides read TGCGCCAGCAAGTGGGACAGGCGTCTCACTGAAGCTTTCTTT. Its translation: CASKWDRRLTEAFF. This chain uses TRBV5-1 with TRBJ1-1; 8 bases fit TRBD1. The trim removed 6 bases at V and 4 bases at J, leaving 8 bases unmatched. The CDR3 loop spans 14 amino acids. Germline loops: CDR1 SGHRS, CDR2 YFSETQ.

The rearrangement uses TRBV24-1 and TRBJ1-1, with D uncertain. CDR1 is KGHDR, CDR2 SFDVKD, per germline. Trimming removed 3 bases from V and 1 base from J, with 14 bases in between. The CDR3 contains 16 residues. CDR3 amino acids: CATSDRGRGENTEAFF. DNA of the CDR3: TGTGCCACCAGTGATCGAGGGCGGGGAGAGAACACTGAAGCTTTCTTT.

In its sample, this clonotype was seen many times. The chain uses TRBV7-9 and TRBJ1-1; 7 nucleotides line up with TRBD1. Germline V CDR1 and CDR2: SEHNR, FQNEAQ (reference sequence). V dropped 5 bases and J dropped 3; count of bases not matched to a gene: 9. CDR3 length equals 15 residues. CDR3 loop: CASSKGAARDTEAFF. In DNA form, the CDR3 reads TGTGCCAGCAGCAAGGGGGCCGCTCGGGACACTGAAGCTTTCTTT.

The table lists this clonotype with many counts. The J gene is TRBJ2-5, the V gene TRBV24-1; D gene ambiguous. Between the trimmed V and J ends, which lost 0 bases and 5 bases, there was a span of 12 bases. Germline-derived CDR1 and CDR2 are KGHDR and SFDVKD. There are 15 residues in the CDR3. Here the CDR3 DNA reads TGTGCCACCAGTGATTTGGTAACAGCCCGGGAGACCCAGTACTTC. It is translated as CATSDLVTARETQYF.

This clonotype was seen at least ten times. The chain combines TRBV10-3 with TRBJ2-4; D not certain. CDR3 length: 15 residues. V lost 0 bases and J lost 7, with 13 bases in between. Germline CDR1 reads ENHRY; CDR2 reads SYGVKD. CDR3 in amino acids: CAISESKGPQNIQYF. The CDR3 DNA reads as TGTGCCATCAGTGAGTCGAAAGGGCCACAGAACATTCAGTACTTC.

The chain couples TRBV6-1 to TRBJ1-2; D gene ambiguous. Deletions cut 2 bases from V and 4 bases from J, with 8 bases between. The CDR3 covers 13 residues. The germline CDR1 and CDR2 sequences are MNHNS and SASEGT. The CDR3 nucleotides are TGTGCCAGCAGTGAATGGGCAGGCTATGGCTACACCTTC. Residues: CASSEWAGYGYTF.

The table lists this clonotype with a few counts. V gene TRBV18 combines with J gene TRBJ1-1; weak D call: TRBD1 (5 bases). The CDR3 is made up of 15 amino acids. V lost 2 bases, J lost 4 bases, and 14 bases lay in between. Germline assignment: CDR1 KGHSH and CDR2 LQKENI. CDR3 residues: CASSPNRGPGTEAFF. In nucleotides, the CDR3 is TGTGCCAGCTCACCAAATAGGGGTCCGGGCACTGAAGCTTTCTTT.

The sample holds many counts of this clonotype. The rearrangement joins TRBV11-2 to TRBJ1-1; 9 bases are shared with TRBD1. The CDR3 runs to 12 residues. From germline, CDR1 is SGHAT and CDR2 FQNNGV. V lost 5 bases, J lost 8 bases, and 3 bases stayed unmatched. In nucleotides, the CDR3 is TGTGCCAGCAGCCTTACAGGGGGCGAAGCTTTCTTT. Translation: CASSLTGGEAFF.

This clonotype was detected a few times. The CDR3 spells CATSEQGEFREQYF. The CDR3 DNA is TGTGCCACCAGTGAACAGGGAGAGTTCCGCGAGCAGTACTTC. The rearrangement links TRBV24-1 to TRBJ2-7, with TRBD1 as a possible D gene (6 bases). The CDR3 totals 14 residues. Germline CDR1 reads KGHDR; CDR2 reads SFDVKD. Deletions cut 4 bases from V and 6 bases from J, with 15 bases between.

This clonotype has a count of ten or more. CDR3 nucleotides: TGTGCCAGCAGTGATCTAGGACTAGCGGGAGTAGAGACCCAGTACTTC. It translates to CASSDLGLAGVETQYF. The chain recombines TRBV2 with TRBJ2-5, with 13 nucleotides matching TRBD2. Germline V gene lookup returns CDR1 SNHLY and CDR2 FYNNEI. The J segment lost 4 bases and the V segment lost 3 bases, leaving 5 bases of the junction unmatched. CDR3 length equals 16 residues.

This clonotype was picked up many times. The chain employs TRBV6-1 and TRBJ2-7; no clear D gene. This CDR3 is 13 amino acids long. With 6 bases removed from V and 7 bases from J, the gap between germline ends came to 16 bases. The germline V gene encodes CDR1 MNHNS and CDR2 SASEGT. This CDR3 reads CASSEVDLFEQYF. The CDR3 bases are TGTGCCAGCAGCGAGGTTGACCTCTTTGAGCAGTACTTC.

A remark on this clonotype: This sequence may be a read error, since a much larger clone differs from it by one base. The chain employs TRBV29-1 and TRBJ2-7; TRBD1 matches 7 bases. Germline V gene data show CDR1 as SQVTM and CDR2 as ANQGSEA. The CDR3 covers 14 residues. CDR3 sequence (DNA): TGCAGCGTTGCCGGGACAGTGTCTTCCTACGAGCAGTGCTTC. This encodes CSVAGTVSSYEQCF.

This clonotype came up a few times. The genes are TRBV4-1 and TRBJ1-2; possibly TRBD1 for D (5 bases). CDR3 length: 16 amino acids. Germline CDR1 is MGHRA and CDR2 is YSYEKL. Trimming removed 4 bases from V and 4 bases from J, with 19 bases in between. CDR3 DNA sequence: TGCGCCAGCAGCCCGAGGGGTTGGCCTACTCCCTATGGCTACACCTTC. This codes for CASSPRGWPTPYGYTF.

This clonotype has a count of ten or more. The chain has TRBV14 and TRBJ2-7; possible D gene TRBD1, 6 bases. Trimming took off 0 bases at V and 1 base at J, with 16 bases between the two ends. Germline V CDR1 and CDR2: SGHDN, FVKESK. The CDR3 consists of 17 residues. The chain's CDR3 is CASSQDVVTGYSYEQYF. CDR3 DNA: TGTGCCAGCAGCCAAGATGTTGTGACAGGTTATTCCTACGAGCAGTACTTC.

This clonotype was recorded many times. The chain's CDR3 is CASSLSSPYEQYF. The DNA of the CDR3 is TGTGCCAGCAGTTTATCGTCCCCCTACGAGCAGTACTTC. This rearrangement joins TRBV27 to TRBJ2-7, with D hard to call. Deletions cut 0 bases from V and 2 bases from J, with 5 bases between. From germline, CDR1 is MNHEY and CDR2 SMNVEV (reference sequence). The length of the CDR3 is 13 residues.

The chain employs TRBV7-3 and TRBJ1-3, with a possible D match to TRBD1 (5 bases). CDR1 SGHTA and CDR2 FQGTGA come from the germline V gene. The CDR3 loop spans 15 amino acids. V gave up 5 bases and J gave up 3 bases, with 14 bases separating them. CDR3 coding DNA: TGTGCCAGCAGCCCCGCGGGGGGTCGTGGAAACACCATATATTTT. Protein: CASSPAGGRGNTIYF.

This clonotype was observed a few times. It may be a read error: a sequence one base away is much more abundant. The chain carries TRBV9 and TRBJ1-6; perhaps TRBD1 as D (5 bases). Germline assignment: CDR1 SGDLS and CDR2 YYNGEE. The CDR3 extends over 14 amino acids. CDR3 sequence (DNA): TGTGCCTGCAGCGTCGAGGGGAATAATTCACCCCTCCACTTT. As protein: CACSVEGNNSPLHF.

This clonotype was counted once. This rearrangement joins TRBV20-1 to TRBJ1-2; tentative D call: TRBD1 (5 bases). The CDR3 length is 12 residues. Looked up from germline, CDR1 is DFQATT and CDR2 is SNEGSKA (reference sequence). The V end lost 6 bases, the J end lost 4 bases, and 12 bases lay between the germline ends. In DNA form, the CDR3 reads TGCAGTGCAGCCGACAGCCCCTATGGCTACACCTTC. Translating it yields CSAADSPYGYTF.

Many counts were recorded for this clonotype. The rearrangement uses TRBV6-1 and TRBJ1-6; possible D gene TRBD1, 6 bases. This CDR3 has 15 amino acids. The V end was cut by 3 bases, the J end by 7 bases, with 13 bases between. The V gene's germline CDR1 is MNHNS and CDR2 SASEGT. The CDR3 here is CASSELQGTNSPLHF. CDR3 coding DNA: TGTGCCAGCAGTGAGCTTCAGGGGACGAATTCACCCCTCCACTTT.

This clonotype was counted at least ten times. This chain uses TRBV11-2 with TRBJ2-5; D may be TRBD1 or TRBD2 (6 bases each). Germline V gene data show CDR1 as SGHAT and CDR2 as FQNNGV. V lost 1 base and J 7 bases, leaving 10 bases between the germline ends. The CDR3 spans 13 residues. This CDR3 is CASSLAGAVTQYF. CDR3 nucleotide sequence: TGTGCCAGCAGCTTAGCGGGGGCGGTGACCCAGTACTTC.

This clonotype was observed at least ten times. As DNA, the CDR3 is TGTGCCAGCAGTTTAAGCTCGGGTACACTTGACTACGAGCAGTACTTC. Translated, it gives CASSLSSGTLDYEQYF. The rearrangement uses TRBV12-3 or TRBV12-4 and TRBJ2-7; the D is unclear. Trimming removed 2 bases at V and 3 bases at J, with 17 bases between. The CDR3 consists of 16 residues.

The chain links TRBV12-3 or TRBV12-4 to TRBJ1-2; maybe TRBD1 (5 bases). Trimming took off 3 bases at V and 3 bases at J, with 8 bases between the two ends. This CDR3 has 13 amino acids. The CDR3 sequence is CASSLWDDYGYTF. CDR3 coding DNA: TGTGCCAGCAGTTTGTGGGACGACTATGGCTACACCTTC.

This chain uses TRBV2 with TRBJ1-5; D not certain. In germline, CDR1 is SNHLY, CDR2 FYNNEI. This CDR3 spans 12 amino acids. The V end lost 7 bases, the J end lost 10 bases, and 14 bases lay between the germline ends. This CDR3 is CASKTVLGPQHF. The DNA for the CDR3 is TGTGCCAGCAAGACGGTTCTGGGACCCCAGCATTTT.

V gene TRBV6-5 combines with J gene TRBJ2-7, with D possibly TRBD2 on 5 matching bases. The CDR3 totals 14 residues. Germline CDR1 is MNHEY and CDR2 is SVGAGI. Trimming pared 0 bases from V and 7 bases from J, leaving 13 bases between. Here the CDR3 reads CASSYSGSGDEQYF. The CDR3 DNA reads TGTGCCAGCAGTTACTCGGGGAGTGGAGATGAGCAGTACTTC.